This entry describes one TCR beta chain. The sample is drawn from a study of T cell responses to AZD1222 COVID-19 vaccine. Repertoires were generated with immunoSEQ multiplex PCR, while TCRdb's copy carries only in-frame clones and drops some. Of 120,000 to 150,000 clones in the sample, roughly 86% were seen once. The sequence came from an adult who received the AZD1222 COVID-19 vaccine. The sequencing here drew on peripheral blood, taken 28 days after the second AZD1222 dose.

The chain's CDR3 is CASSFYPNTEAFF. The DNA for the CDR3 is TGTGCCAGCAGTTTTTACCCGAACACTGAAGCTTTCTTT. This chain connects TRBV12-3 or TRBV12-4 to TRBJ1-1; D unclear. The CDR3 spans 13 residues. Between the trimmed V and J ends, which lost 3 bases and 1 base, there was a span of 6 bases.